This T cell receptor (beta chain) was captured by sequencing in a study of blood T cell repertoires in COVID-19. Study-level background: COVID-19 samples, acute and convalescent, were from the United States, Italy and Spain. Sources were T cells, B-cell-depleted T cells, or PBMCs; the material itself was cDNA or gDNA.

As handled by the study authors: The authors estimated nucleated cell counts from reference gene primer amplification. Sequencing was performed with immunoSEQ multiplex PCR; in TCRdb, only in-frame clones are kept and a portion is missing. V and J calls plus clone size are reproduced from that table; the DNA served to infer D and trimming. The profile shows 55,000 to 75,000 clones, 80% to 90% of them singletons. The CDR3 is 14 residues long. Per germline, CDR1 SGHDN and CDR2 FVKESK. Germline trimming cut 4 bases from V and 3 bases from J; bases unmatched to any gene: 1. The clonotype was recovered from a middle-aged man with active COVID-19. Sequencing was carried out using peripheral blood. The rearrangement uses TRBV14 and TRBJ2-2, with 8 bases identical to TRBD1. The CDR3 DNA reads TGTGCCAGCAGCCGACAGGGGCACACCGGGGAGCTGTTTTTT. Its translation: CASSRQGHTGELFF.